This T cell receptor beta chain was sequenced in a study of blood T cell repertoires in COVID-19. The J segment lost 3 bases and the V segment lost 5 bases, leaving 2 bases of the junction unmatched. This CDR3 comprises 14 residues. The germline CDR1 and CDR2 sequences are ENHRY and SYGVKD. Authors' analysis steps: It was from reference gene primer amplification that nucleated cell counts were estimated. Data came from immunoSEQ multiplex PCR; TCRdb stores just in-frame clones and leaves some out. The DNA was the basis for D and trimming; V, J and clone size are from that table. The sample carries a few hundred thousand clones, roughly 90% recorded once.

The sequencing input was peripheral blood. The chain employs TRBV10-3 and TRBJ2-2; 8 bases fit TRBD1. This sequence was found in a woman aged 70-85 years with COVID-19, enrolled during active disease. The CDR3 DNA follows: TGTGCCATCAGTCCGACAGGGGACACCGGGGAGCTGTTTTTT. It codes for CAISPTGDTGELFF.